This T cell receptor beta chain is from a study of T-cell reconstitution after alpha-beta-depleted transplantation in children. With respect to this clonotype: The antigen is not known.

Germline CDR1 and CDR2: MNHNS and SASEGT. The CDR3 covers 14 residues. V was cut by 6 bases and J by 4 bases, with 13 bases left in between. Overall study results and limits: The study reportedly traced alpha-beta T cells about two months after transplant to several hundred expanded graft clones. The authors attributed T-cell counts and diversity one year after transplant mostly to newly produced T cells. Where some patients showed high TCRbeta diversity at day 60, it came from recipient T cells and thymic progenitors that had survived.

A TCRbeta library incorporating unique molecular identifiers was prepared. TCRdb independently ran MiXCR on the PCR reads; one entry per CDR3 protein. The table lists around 200,000 distinct CDR3 sequences, approximately 15% of them singletons. Sequences were derived from PBMCs, mostly from graft donor cells, sampled 360 days after TCRalphabeta/CD19-depleted stem cell transplant. This chain links TRBV6-1 with TRBJ2-1; D is ambiguous. This TCR was sampled from a male patient between 2 and 15 years old who had a stem cell transplant for acute lymphoblastic leukemia, so the T cells may come from the graft donor. The CDR3 region is CASSLLRSYNEQFF. DNA for the CDR3: TGTGCCAGCAGCCTCTTGCGGTCGTACAATGAGCAGTTCTTC.